These 3 T cell receptor beta chains share one sample of origin, sequenced in a study of tumor-infiltrating lymphocytes in localized non-small cell lung cancer. Clones were sequenced by immunoSEQ multiplex PCR, and TCRdb holds only the in-frame ones, with some missing. The data contain about 7,600 clones, 74% of them singletons. Sequencing was done on a sample of uninvolved lung tissue not adjacent to the tumor. The receptor source for this set is a human donor with non-small cell lung cancer.

The chain's CDR3 is CSVEASITGGRYEQYF. CDR3 sequence (DNA): TGCAGCGTTGAAGCCTCGATAACAGGGGGTCGGTACGAGCAGTACTTC. The chain joins TRBV29-1 to TRBJ2-7, with 8 bases aligning to TRBD1. Germline CDR1 is SQVTM and CDR2 is ANQGSEA. The trim removed 1 base at V and 4 bases at J, leaving 12 bases unmatched. The length of the CDR3 is 16 residues.

The chain carries TRBV19 and TRBJ2-2; 10 bases are shared with TRBD1. The CDR3 sequence is 15 residues long. J gave up 6 bases and V 9 bases, and 10 bases lay outside the gene matches. CDR1 is LNHDA and CDR2 is SQIVND in the germline V gene (reference sequence). The DNA for the CDR3 is TGTGCCAGCGACTCGGGACAGGGGTGGGCCGGGGAGCTGTTTTTT. It specifies CASDSGQGWAGELFF.

This chain uses TRBV7-2 with TRBJ1-5; no reliable D call. Trimming cost V 2 bases and J 5 bases, with 7 bases left between them. The CDR3 covers 13 residues. The germline gives CDR1 SGHTA, CDR2 FQGNSA. CDR3 coding DNA: TGTGCCAGCAGCTTATACCGCGATCAGCCCCAGCATTTT. This encodes CASSLYRDQPQHF.